These T cell receptor beta chains were read from a single sample in a study of blood T cell repertoires in COVID-19. The data were produced by immunoSEQ multiplex PCR, yet TCRdb's version contains in-frame clones alone and is incomplete. The sample carries more than 250,000 clones, roughly 86% recorded once. The specimen sequenced was peripheral blood. These receptors originate from a woman aged 25 to 39 who had recovered from COVID-19. Both conserved end residues are part of each CDR3. A D gene is named only where the DNA matches it firmly. A clone size is listed for some rows: how often the clone was seen (once, few, many), or a class if it is expanded.

D gene | J gene | clone size | V gene | CDR3 DNA | CDR3 protein
TRBD1 | TRBJ1-5 | - | TRBV7-8 | TGTGCCAGCAGCTTAGGCACAGGGGATAACCAGCCCCAGCATTTT | CASSLGTGDNQPQHF
- | TRBJ1-2 | - | TRBV21-1 | TGTGCCAGCAGCAAACCGGGGGGCGGATATGGCTACACCTTC | CASSKPGGGYGYTF
- | TRBJ2-2 | - | TRBV5-1 | TGCGCCAGCAGCTTGGGTATATCGAACACCGGGGAGCTGTTTTTT | CASSLGISNTGELFF
TRBD1 | TRBJ1-3 | - | TRBV7-9 | TGTGCCAGCAGCCCCGCCAGGGGGGCCGGAAACACCATATATTTT | CASSPARGAGNTIYF
- | TRBJ1-5 | - | TRBV6-6 | TGTGCCAGCAGTTATAACTCGGAGGGTCAGCCCCAGCATTTT | CASSYNSEGQPQHF
TRBD1 | TRBJ2-2 | - | TRBV6-2/TRBV6-3 | TGTGCCAGCAGTTCCTTTACCGGGACAGTCACCGGGGAGCTGTTTTTT | CASSSFTGTVTGELFF
TRBD1 | TRBJ2-1 | few | TRBV7-9 | TGTGCCAGCAGCTCGAGGACAGGGGGCAATGAGCAGTTCTTC | CASSSRTGGNEQFF
TRBD1 | TRBJ2-5 | - | TRBV4-3 | TGCGCCAGCAGCTTACTCAGGGGGCCGAGGGAGACCCAGTACTTC | CASSLLRGPRETQYF
- | TRBJ1-5 | few | TRBV7-2 | TGTGCCAGCAGCTTAGTAAGCCTTCAGCCCCAGCATTTT | CASSLVSLQPQHF
TRBD1 | TRBJ2-2 | - | TRBV7-2 | TGTGCCAGCATCCCGGACAGGTCCGGCGGGGAGCTGTTTTTT | CASIPDRSGGELFF
TRBD1 | TRBJ2-7 | - | TRBV6-5 | TGTGCCAGCAGTTCCCAGGACAGGGGCTACGAGCAGTACTTC | CASSSQDRGYEQYF
TRBD1 | TRBJ1-1 | - | TRBV6-5 | TGTGCCAGCAGCCAGACAGGGGGCGCGTACACTGAAGCTTTCTTT | CASSQTGGAYTEAFF
- | TRBJ2-1 | - | TRBV5-1 | TGCGCCAGCAGTCTAGTCGACCAAACCTACAATGAGCAGTTCTTC | CASSLVDQTYNEQFF
TRBD1 | TRBJ2-7 | - | TRBV5-1 | TGCGCCAGCAGGCCTCCGGGACAGGGGGGCGAGCAGTACTTC | CASRPPGQGGEQYF
TRBD1 | TRBJ2-5 | - | TRBV5-1 | TGCGCCAGCAGCCCCGACAGGGTGGAGACCCAGTACTTC | CASSPDRVETQYF
TRBD1 | TRBJ2-6 | - | TRBV11-2 | TGTGCCAGCAGCTTACGACAGGGGGCGCGGGGGGCCAACGTCCTGACTTTC | CASSLRQGARGANVLTF
- | TRBJ1-5 | - | TRBV30 | TGTGCCTGGAGTGCCGGGACTCAAAAGGCCCGGAATCAGCCCCAGCATTTT | CAWSAGTQKARNQPQHF
- | TRBJ1-3 | - | TRBV28 | TGTGCCAGCAGCCAAAGGGGGGGGGACACCATATATTTT | CASSQRGGDTIYF
TRBD1 | TRBJ1-2 | - | TRBV7-2 | TGTGCCAGCAGCCCGGGGACAGGGAACGGCTATGGCTACACCTTC | CASSPGTGNGYGYTF
TRBD1 | TRBJ2-7 | - | TRBV6-5 | TGTGCCAGCAGAACGGGACAGGGGAGGGACGAGCAGTACTTC | CASRTGQGRDEQYF
TRBD1 | TRBJ1-1 | - | TRBV6-6 | TGTGCCAGCAGGGGGACAGCTAAGAACACTGAAGCTTTCTTT | CASRGTAKNTEAFF
TRBD1 | TRBJ1-2 | - | TRBV6-5 | TGTGCCAGCAGTTCCTATGGGGACAGTGGTTACTATGGCTACACCTTC | CASSSYGDSGYYGYTF
TRBD2 | TRBJ2-1 | - | TRBV7-3 | TGTGCCAGCAGCTCCACTAGCGGGGCAAATGAGCAGTTCTTC | CASSSTSGANEQFF
- | TRBJ1-5 | - | TRBV18 | TGTGCCAGTGCCGAAGCTAATCAGCCCCAGCATTTT | CASAEANQPQHF
- | TRBJ1-6 | few | TRBV14 | TGTGCCAGCAGCCAAACAGGGCCGGGATTTTCCCTCCACTTT | CASSQTGPGFSLHF
- | TRBJ2-2 | once | TRBV4-1 | TGCGCCAGCAGCCAAGGGGTCCAGGGGGGATACACCGGGGAGCTGTTTTTT | CASSQGVQGGYTGELFF
- | TRBJ1-2 | - | TRBV3-1/TRBV3-2 | TGTGCCAGCAGCCAAGAGCCCAGGGGCCCTAACTATGGCTACACCTTC | CASSQEPRGPNYGYTF
- | TRBJ2-2 | - | TRBV19 | TGTGCCAGTAGCCAAGGGGGATTGGAGCTGTTTTTT | CASSQGGLELFF